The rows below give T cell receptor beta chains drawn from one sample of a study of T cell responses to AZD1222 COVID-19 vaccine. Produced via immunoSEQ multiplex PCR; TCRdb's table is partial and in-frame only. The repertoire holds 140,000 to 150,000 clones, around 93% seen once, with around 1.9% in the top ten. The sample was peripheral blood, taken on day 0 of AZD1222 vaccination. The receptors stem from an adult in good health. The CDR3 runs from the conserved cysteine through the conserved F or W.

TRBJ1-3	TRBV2	CASTGQGVSGNTIYF
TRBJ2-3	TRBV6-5	CASRLAGGTDTQYF
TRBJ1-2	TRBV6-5	CASSYSGSSGGGYTF
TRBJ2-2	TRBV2	CASTSGTGGTGELFF
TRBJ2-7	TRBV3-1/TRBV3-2	CASSYLAGGEQYF
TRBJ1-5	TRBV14	CASSQGQGNQPQHF
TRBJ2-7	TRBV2	CAGRGGEGRWYF
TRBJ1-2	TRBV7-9	CASSRDLGTPGF
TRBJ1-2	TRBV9	CASSVGGSNYGYTF
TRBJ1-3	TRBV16	CASSQTRTGLGNTIYF
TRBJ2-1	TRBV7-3	CASSLNSGRYYNEQFF
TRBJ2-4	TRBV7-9	CASSSSGALSGGTKNIQYF
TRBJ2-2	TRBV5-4	CASSPLAGANTGELFF
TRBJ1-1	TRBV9	CASSVGDLNTEAFF
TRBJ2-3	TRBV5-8	CASSLPIQASTDTQYF
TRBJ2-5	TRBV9	CASSVIGGNLNF
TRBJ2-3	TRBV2	CASKPGTSTDTQYF
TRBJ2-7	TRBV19	CASQKSWDTRYEQYF
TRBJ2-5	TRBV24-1	CATGDGQGQETQYF
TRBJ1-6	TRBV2	CASRVREAVGGSPLHF
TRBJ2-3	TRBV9	CASSVGSAPDTQYF
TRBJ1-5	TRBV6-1	CASSEPNNQPQHF
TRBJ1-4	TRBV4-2	CASSKTGEGRGEKLFF
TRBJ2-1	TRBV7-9	CASSSGFGGNEQFF